The sequence of this T cell receptor beta chain was determined in a study of CD8+ T cells in alopecia areata. Alopecia areata patients gave lesional scalp punch biopsies and peripheral blood samples. RNA was extracted and reverse transcribed into cDNA as the sequencing template. Measured with immunoSEQ multiplex PCR; TCRdb has only the in-frame clones, and not every one. Of roughly 200,000 clones listed, approximately 62% are singletons. The table lists this clone with a few counts. The V segment lost 3 bases and the J segment 2 bases; nucleotides outside the gene matches: 4. CDR3 size: 14 residues. Germline values: CDR1 SGHRS, CDR2 YFSETQ.

This chain uses TRBV5-1 with TRBJ1-1; 7 bases agree with TRBD1. The sequences come from CD4+ T cells sorted from blood, collected at week 0. The receptor's source is a human donor with alopecia areata. CDR3 sequence reads: CASSSTGKNTEAFF. For the CDR3, the DNA is TGCGCCAGCAGCTCGACAGGGAAAAACACTGAAGCTTTCTTT. Using reference TRBV5-1 and TRBJ1-1 for the parts outside the CDR3, the full variable domain is KAGVTQTPRYLIKTRGQQVTLSCSPISGHRSVSWYQQTPGQGLQFLFEYFSETQRNKGNFPGRFSGRQFSNSRSEMNVSTLELGDSALYLCASSSTGKNTEAFFGQGTRLTVV.